These T cell receptor beta chains were read from a single sample in a study of blood T cells in healthy people across ages. One entry per CDR3 protein results from TCRdb running MiXCR on the 5' RACE reads. The sample holds 1.5 million or so distinct CDR3 sequences, 42% seen once. Sequences were obtained from blood. These receptors all stem from a woman younger than 35 in good health. The CDR3 runs from the conserved cysteine through the conserved F or W. Fields, in order: V gene, J gene, D gene, clone size, CDR3 DNA, CDR3 protein. The D gene is left open where the match is weak. For some rows the clone size is stated as once, few or many, or as a class when expanded; others skip it.

v_gene: TRBV20-1; j_gene: TRBJ2-3; d_gene: NA; abundance: NA; CDR3nt: TGCAGTGCTAGAACGGTTGGCACAGATACGCAGTATTTT; CDR3aa: CSARTVGTDTQYF
v_gene: TRBV20-1; j_gene: TRBJ2-2; d_gene: NA; abundance: NA; CDR3nt: TGCAGTGTCGGACAGTCGAACACCGGGGAGCTGTTTTTT; CDR3aa: CSVGQSNTGELFF
v_gene: TRBV4-2; j_gene: TRBJ1-6; d_gene: NA; abundance: NA; CDR3nt: TGTGCCAGCAGCCAAGGTCGTAACAGGGATGGCTCACCCCTCCACTTT; CDR3aa: CASSQGRNRDGSPLHF
v_gene: TRBV6-2/TRBV6-3; j_gene: TRBJ2-7; d_gene: TRBD1; abundance: many; CDR3nt: TGTGCCAGCAGGGGACAGGTTCCTCCCTACGAGCAGTACTTC; CDR3aa: CASRGQVPPYEQYF
v_gene: TRBV7-9; j_gene: TRBJ2-1; d_gene: TRBD1; abundance: few; CDR3nt: TGTGCCAGCAGCCGTCAGACAGGGGGATATTACAATGAGCAGTTCTTC; CDR3aa: CASSRQTGGYYNEQFF
v_gene: TRBV27; j_gene: TRBJ2-7; d_gene: TRBD1; abundance: NA; CDR3nt: TGTGCCAGCAGAAAACAGGGGGCTAAGTACGAGCAGTACTTC; CDR3aa: CASRKQGAKYEQYF
v_gene: TRBV3-1; j_gene: TRBJ1-1; d_gene: NA; abundance: NA; CDR3nt: TGTGCCAGCAGCCAAGTCAGGGACACCCTAGGGACTGAAGCTTTCTTT; CDR3aa: CASSQVRDTLGTEAFF
v_gene: TRBV7-9; j_gene: TRBJ2-7; d_gene: TRBD2; abundance: few; CDR3nt: TGTGCCAGCAGCCCGGGGACTTCTAGCGGCTCCTACGAGCAGTACTTC; CDR3aa: CASSPGTSSGSYEQYF
v_gene: TRBV4-1; j_gene: TRBJ2-5; d_gene: NA; abundance: NA; CDR3nt: TGCGCCAGCAGCCGCGGGACAGCCGACCAAGAGACCCAGTACTTC; CDR3aa: CASSRGTADQETQYF
v_gene: TRBV5-5; j_gene: TRBJ2-7; d_gene: TRBD1; abundance: NA; CDR3nt: TGTGCCAGCAGATCCGGGACAGGGAACCCCTACGAGCAGTACTTC; CDR3aa: CASRSGTGNPYEQYF
v_gene: TRBV10-3; j_gene: TRBJ2-5; d_gene: NA; abundance: NA; CDR3nt: TGTGCCATCAGTGAGTACGGGAATGAGCAGTACTTC; CDR3aa: CAISEYGNEQYF
v_gene: TRBV9; j_gene: TRBJ2-3; d_gene: NA; abundance: few; CDR3nt: TGTGCCAGCAGCGTAGGGCCTGACGGTGGAGATACGCAGTATTTT; CDR3aa: CASSVGPDGGDTQYF
v_gene: TRBV11-2; j_gene: TRBJ2-3; d_gene: TRBD2; abundance: NA; CDR3nt: TGTGCCAGCAGCCCCCGGGACACTAGACTAGCGATAGATACGCAGTATTTT; CDR3aa: CASSPRDTRLAIDTQYF
v_gene: TRBV20-1; j_gene: TRBJ2-3; d_gene: TRBD1; abundance: NA; CDR3nt: TGCGGTGCGAGAAGACAGGGGGCTGTCGCAGATACGCAGTATTTT; CDR3aa: CGARRQGAVADTQYF
v_gene: TRBV29-1; j_gene: TRBJ2-7; d_gene: TRBD2; abundance: NA; CDR3nt: TGCAGCGTGAGACGGGGACTAACGGGTCTCGAGCAGTACTTC; CDR3aa: CSVRRGLTGLEQYF
v_gene: TRBV4-2; j_gene: TRBJ1-4; d_gene: NA; abundance: NA; CDR3nt: TGTGCCAGCAGCCAAGATCAGAAGGGCGGGAGTGAAAAACTGTTTTTT; CDR3aa: CASSQDQKGGSEKLFF
v_gene: TRBV9; j_gene: TRBJ2-1; d_gene: NA; abundance: many; CDR3nt: TGTGCCAGCAGCGTAGACGGGGCTAATGAGCAGTTCTTC; CDR3aa: CASSVDGANEQFF
v_gene: TRBV6-2/TRBV6-3; j_gene: TRBJ2-5; d_gene: NA; abundance: NA; CDR3nt: TGTGCCAGCAGGCATGTAGACAATGAGCAGTACTTC; CDR3aa: CASRHVDNEQYF
v_gene: TRBV27; j_gene: TRBJ2-3; d_gene: TRBD1; abundance: NA; CDR3nt: TGTGCCAGCAGTTCTCCGGGACAGGCGGCAGATACGCAGTATTTT; CDR3aa: CASSSPGQAADTQYF
v_gene: TRBV12-5; j_gene: TRBJ2-2; d_gene: NA; abundance: NA; CDR3nt: TGTGCTAGTGGTTTGGTACTGCCCACAGTGAGGAACACCGGGGAGCTGTTTTTT; CDR3aa: CASGLVLPTVRNTGELFF
v_gene: TRBV19; j_gene: TRBJ2-5; d_gene: TRBD2; abundance: NA; CDR3nt: TGTGCCAGTAGTATAATGGCTAGCGGGGTGAGGAATGAGCAGTACTTC; CDR3aa: CASSIMASGVRNEQYF
v_gene: TRBV5-1; j_gene: TRBJ2-5; d_gene: TRBD1; abundance: few; CDR3nt: TGCGCCAGCAGCTTGGGGACAGGGCCGTACCAAGAGACCCAGTACTTC; CDR3aa: CASSLGTGPYQETQYF
v_gene: TRBV9; j_gene: TRBJ2-1; d_gene: TRBD2; abundance: few; CDR3nt: TGTGCCAGCAGCGTAATGGGCGGGGGGCCGAGCTCCTACAATGAGCAGTTCTTC; CDR3aa: CASSVMGGGPSSYNEQFF
v_gene: TRBV20-1; j_gene: TRBJ1-2; d_gene: NA; abundance: NA; CDR3nt: TGCAGTGCTAGATTTGAAGTTGGCTACACCTTC; CDR3aa: CSARFEVGYTF
v_gene: TRBV9; j_gene: TRBJ2-1; d_gene: TRBD2; abundance: NA; CDR3nt: TGTGCCAGCAGCCCTCGGGTCGGGAGGGCCCAGGATGAGCAGTTCTTC; CDR3aa: CASSPRVGRAQDEQFF
v_gene: TRBV7-9; j_gene: TRBJ1-5; d_gene: NA; abundance: NA; CDR3nt: TGTGCCAGCAGCTTAGCGGACACAAATCAGCTCCAGCATTTT; CDR3aa: CASSLADTNQLQHF
v_gene: TRBV27; j_gene: TRBJ1-6; d_gene: NA; abundance: few; CDR3nt: TGTGCCAGCAGTTTATGGGATGGCAGCTCACCCCTCCACTTT; CDR3aa: CASSLWDGSSPLHF
v_gene: TRBV5-1; j_gene: TRBJ1-2; d_gene: TRBD1; abundance: few; CDR3nt: TGCGCCAGCACTTGGGGCCAGGGGGTGGACTATGGCTACACCTTC; CDR3aa: CASTWGQGVDYGYTF
v_gene: TRBV4-1; j_gene: TRBJ2-7; d_gene: TRBD2; abundance: NA; CDR3nt: TGCGCCAGCAGCCCCCTCCCGGGACTAGCGGGTACCTACTACGAGCAGTACTTC; CDR3aa: CASSPLPGLAGTYYEQYF